This T cell receptor (beta chain) was captured in a study of cytotoxic CD8 clonotypes in ibrutinib-treated CLL. Sequenced by immunoSEQ multiplex PCR; TCRdb stores in-frame clones only, minus some. The repertoire includes 40,000 or so clones, roughly two thirds of them detected once, and over 9.5% sits in the top ten. Investigators sourced 1.5 to 2.5 micrograms of genomic DNA from cryopreserved PBMCs for TCR beta libraries. The sequenced sample was PBMCs, obtained at disease progression, from a patient treated with ibrutinib. This TCR came from a human donor with chronic lymphocytic leukemia.

The CDR3 loop reads CASSLLRSGNTIYF. The CDR3 coding sequence is TGTGCCAGCAGCTTACTCCGCTCTGGAAACACCATATATTTT. The V gene is TRBV7-2, the J gene TRBJ1-3; D uncertain. Trimming shortened V by 2 bases and J by 0 bases, and 5 bases separated the two germline ends. The length of the CDR3 is 14 residues. Germline CDR1 and CDR2: SGHTA and FQGNSA.